This T cell receptor beta chain was sequenced in a study of cytomegalovirus exposure and HLA in healthy donors. The PCR employed 60 Vbeta primers together with 13 Jbeta primers. Assay used: immunoSEQ multiplex PCR; TCRdb lists only in-frame clones, some missing. The data show 150,000 to 200,000 clones, roughly 79% seen once. The CDR3 is 15 residues long. In germline, CDR1 is MNHNS, CDR2 SASEGT. V was shortened by 2 bases and J by 7 bases, with 14 bases between the two germline ends. This clonotype originated in a woman aged 45-65 years in good health and CMV-seropositive. Sequences were obtained from PBMCs. The chain links TRBV6-1 to TRBJ1-4; D remains ambiguous. The CDR3 spells CASSEQVLTPEKLFF. The CDR3 DNA sequence: TGTGCCAGCAGTGAACAGGTCCTCACCCCTGAAAAACTGTTTTTT.